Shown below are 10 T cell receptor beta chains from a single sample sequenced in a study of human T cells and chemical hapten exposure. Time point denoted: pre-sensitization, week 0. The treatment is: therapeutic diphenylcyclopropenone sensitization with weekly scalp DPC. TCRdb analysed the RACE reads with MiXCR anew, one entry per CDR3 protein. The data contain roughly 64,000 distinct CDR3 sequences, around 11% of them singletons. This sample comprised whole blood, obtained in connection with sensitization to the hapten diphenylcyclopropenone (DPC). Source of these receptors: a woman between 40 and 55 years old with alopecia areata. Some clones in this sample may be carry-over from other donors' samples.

In nucleotides, the CDR3 is TGCAGCGTTGAACTGTCGGGAAAACTGTTTTTT. Amino acid sequence: CSVELSGKLFF. V gene TRBV29-1 combines with J gene TRBJ1-4; D remains ambiguous. CDR1 and CDR2 (germline): SQVTM, ANQGSEA. V was trimmed by 2 bases and J by 10 bases, leaving 8 bases between them. The CDR3 sequence is 11 residues long.

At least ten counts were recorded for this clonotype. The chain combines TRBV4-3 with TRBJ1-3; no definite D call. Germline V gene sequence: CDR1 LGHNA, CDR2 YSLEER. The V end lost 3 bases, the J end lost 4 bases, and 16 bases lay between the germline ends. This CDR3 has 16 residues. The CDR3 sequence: CASSQATPGEGNTIYF. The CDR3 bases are TGCGCCAGCAGCCAGGCTACCCCTGGGGAAGGAAACACCATATATTTT.

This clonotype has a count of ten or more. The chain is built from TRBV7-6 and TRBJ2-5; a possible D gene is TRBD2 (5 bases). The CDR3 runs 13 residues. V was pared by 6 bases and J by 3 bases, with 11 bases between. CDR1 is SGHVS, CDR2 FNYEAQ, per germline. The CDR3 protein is CASSPAGEETQYF. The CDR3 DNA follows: TGTGCCAGCAGTCCGGCGGGCGAAGAGACCCAGTACTTC. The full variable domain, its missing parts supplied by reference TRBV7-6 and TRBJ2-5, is GAGVSQSPRYKVTKRGQDVALRCDPISGHVSLYWYRQALGQGPEFLTYFNYEAQQDKSGLPNDRFSAERPEGSISTLTIQRTEQRDSAMYRCASSPAGEETQYFGPGTRLLVL.

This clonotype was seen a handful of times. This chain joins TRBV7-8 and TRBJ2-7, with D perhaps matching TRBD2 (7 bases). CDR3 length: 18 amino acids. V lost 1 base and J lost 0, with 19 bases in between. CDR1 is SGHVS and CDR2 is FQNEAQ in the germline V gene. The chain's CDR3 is CASSLGARGGSVSYEQYF. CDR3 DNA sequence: TGTGCCAGCAGCTTAGGGGCCAGGGGCGGGAGTGTCTCCTACGAGCAGTACTTC. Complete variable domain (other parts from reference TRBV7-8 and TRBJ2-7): GAGVSQSPRYKVAKRGQDVALRCDPISGHVSLFWYQQALGQGPEFLTYFQNEAQLDKSGLPSDRFFAERPEGSVSTLKIQRTQQEDSAVYLCASSLGARGGSVSYEQYFGPGTRLTVT.

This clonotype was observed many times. The CDR3 loop is CASSQSSPGLAGELFF. CDR3 DNA: TGTGCCAGCAGCCAAAGTTCCCCTGGGCTCGCCGGGGAGCTGTTTTTT. The chain is built from TRBV3-1 and TRBJ2-2, with D hard to call. CDR1 and CDR2 (germline): LGHDT, YNNKEL (reference sequence). The CDR3 is made up of 16 amino acids. V shed 2 bases and J shed 6 bases, with 16 bases lying between them.

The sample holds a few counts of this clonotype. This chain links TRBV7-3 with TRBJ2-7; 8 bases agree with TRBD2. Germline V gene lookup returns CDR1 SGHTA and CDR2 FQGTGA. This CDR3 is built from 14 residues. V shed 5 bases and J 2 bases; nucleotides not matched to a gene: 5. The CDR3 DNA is TGTGCCAGCAGCCCAGCGGGGGCCACCTACGAGCAGTACTTC. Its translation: CASSPAGATYEQYF.

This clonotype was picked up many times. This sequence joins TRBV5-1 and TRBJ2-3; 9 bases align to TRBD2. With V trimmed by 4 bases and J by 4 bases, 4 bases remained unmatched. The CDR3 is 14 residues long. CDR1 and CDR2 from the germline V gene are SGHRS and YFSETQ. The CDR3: CASSLPSGADTQYF. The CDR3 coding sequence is TGCGCCAGCAGCCTACCTAGCGGGGCAGATACGCAGTATTTT.

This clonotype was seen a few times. The CDR3 reads CASSPSANVLTF. CDR3 in DNA: TGTGCCAGCAGCCCTTCGGCCAACGTCCTGACTTTC. The chain links TRBV6-2 or TRBV6-3 to TRBJ2-6; D call uncertain. Germline V gene sequence: CDR1 MNHEY, CDR2 SVGEGT. The CDR3 has 12 amino acids. The V gene lost 6 bases and the J gene lost 6 bases, with 6 bases spanning the gap.

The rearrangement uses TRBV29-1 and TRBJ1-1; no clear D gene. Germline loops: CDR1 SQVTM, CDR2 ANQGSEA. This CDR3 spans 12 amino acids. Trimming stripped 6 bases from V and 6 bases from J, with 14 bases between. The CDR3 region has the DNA TGCAGCGTCCCCCGCCCCGGGGCTGAAGCTTTCTTT. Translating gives CSVPRPGAEAFF.

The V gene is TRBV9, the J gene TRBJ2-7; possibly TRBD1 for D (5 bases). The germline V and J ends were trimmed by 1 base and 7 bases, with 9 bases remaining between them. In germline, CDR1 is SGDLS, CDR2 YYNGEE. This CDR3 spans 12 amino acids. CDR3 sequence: CASSVQGGEQYF. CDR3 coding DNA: TGTGCCAGCAGCGTACAGGGTGGGGAGCAGTACTTC.